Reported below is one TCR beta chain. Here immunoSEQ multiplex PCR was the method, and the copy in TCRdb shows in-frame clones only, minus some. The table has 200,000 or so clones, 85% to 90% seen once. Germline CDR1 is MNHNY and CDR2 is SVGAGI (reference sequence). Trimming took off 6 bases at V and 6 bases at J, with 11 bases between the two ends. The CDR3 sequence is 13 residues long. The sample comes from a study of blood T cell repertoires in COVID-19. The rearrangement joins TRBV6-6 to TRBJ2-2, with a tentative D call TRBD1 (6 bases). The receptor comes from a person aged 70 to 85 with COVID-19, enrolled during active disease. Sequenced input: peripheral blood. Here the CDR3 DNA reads TGTGCCAGCAGACTCTCAGGGGCCGGGGAGCTGTTTTTT. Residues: CASRLSGAGELFF.